These 6 T cell receptor beta chains came from one sample sequenced in a study of blood T cell repertoires in COVID-19. Here immunoSEQ multiplex PCR was the method, and the copy in TCRdb shows in-frame clones only, minus some. The data hold roughly 31,000 clones, with 85% to 90% observed a single time. Sequenced: peripheral blood. These receptors were taken from a man between 60 and 75 years old with acute or convalescent COVID-19.

The chain employs TRBV29-1 and TRBJ2-3; D is undetermined. Trimming shortened V by 7 bases and J by 4 bases, and 6 bases separated the two germline ends. CDR3 length: 10 residues. Germline V gene sequence: CDR1 SQVTM, CDR2 ANQGSEA. CDR3 sequence: CSEGADTQYF. CDR3 DNA: TGCAGCGAAGGAGCAGATACGCAGTATTTT.

This clone was detected only a few times. Other nucleotide sequences in the sample specify the same CDR3. The chain combines TRBV12-3 or TRBV12-4 with TRBJ1-5; the D is unclear. This CDR3 is built from 13 residues. Trimming cost V 5 bases and J 4 bases, with 9 bases left between them. The CDR3 sequence is CASSRGGNQPQHF. Written as DNA, the CDR3 is TGTGCCAGCAGTCGGGGTGGAAATCAGCCCCAGCATTTT.

The table lists this clone with a few counts. The chain recombines TRBV6-5 with TRBJ1-2; D is unclear. The ends were cut back, 0 bases at V and 14 bases at J, with 13 bases in the middle. Germline CDR1 and CDR2: MNHEY and SVGAGI. The CDR3 totals 12 residues. The CDR3 DNA reads TGTGCCAGCAGTTACTCGCCGGGTCCGGGGACCTTC. Translating gives CASSYSPGPGTF.

The chain uses TRBV10-2 and TRBJ1-1; 9 bases are a match to TRBD1. This CDR3 region has 13 residues. Unmatched junction bases numbered 2, after V lost 6 bases and J lost 3 bases. Germline CDR1 WSHSY, CDR2 SAAADI. In nucleotides, the CDR3 is TGCGCCAGCAGCCGGACAGGGGACACTGAAGCTTTCTTT. It is translated as CASSRTGDTEAFF.

This clone has more than one count but fewer than ten. The gene calls are TRBV4-1 and TRBJ1-2; 9 nucleotides line up with TRBD1. The length of the CDR3 is 16 residues. Germline CDR1 reads MGHRA; CDR2 reads YSYEKL. Trimming removed 3 bases from V and 3 bases from J; junction bases left unmatched: 8. CDR3 residues: CASSQHLGQGDYGYTF. The CDR3 DNA follows: TGCGCCAGCAGCCAGCATTTGGGACAGGGAGACTATGGCTACACCTTC.

The rearrangement uses TRBV18 and TRBJ1-1, with D maybe TRBD1 (5 bases). The CDR3 is 16 amino acids. Trimming shortened V by 3 bases and J by 4 bases, and 18 bases separated the two germline ends. Germline lookup yields CDR1 KGHSH and CDR2 LQKENI. This CDR3 is CASSPDSPVGFTEAFF. Written as DNA, the CDR3 is TGTGCCAGCTCACCTGACAGCCCCGTGGGGTTCACTGAAGCTTTCTTT.